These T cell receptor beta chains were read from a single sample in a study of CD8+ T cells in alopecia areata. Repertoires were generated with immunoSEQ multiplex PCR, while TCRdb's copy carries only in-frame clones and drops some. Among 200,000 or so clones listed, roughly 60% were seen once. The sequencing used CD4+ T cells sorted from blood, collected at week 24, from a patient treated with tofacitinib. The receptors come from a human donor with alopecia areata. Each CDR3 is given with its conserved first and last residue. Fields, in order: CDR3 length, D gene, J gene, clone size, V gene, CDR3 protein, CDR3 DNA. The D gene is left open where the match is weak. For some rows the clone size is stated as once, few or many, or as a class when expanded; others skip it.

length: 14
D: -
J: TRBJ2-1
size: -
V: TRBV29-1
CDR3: CSVEALASYNEQFF
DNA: TGCAGCGTTGAAGCACTAGCTTCCTACAATGAGCAGTTCTTC

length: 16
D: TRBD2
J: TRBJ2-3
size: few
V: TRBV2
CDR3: CASSELAGGGADTQYF
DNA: TGTGCCAGCAGTGAATTAGCGGGAGGAGGGGCAGATACGCAGTATTTT

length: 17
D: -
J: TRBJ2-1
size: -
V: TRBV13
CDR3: CASSFPSRGGSYNEQFF
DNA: TGTGCCAGCAGCTTCCCCTCCAGGGGTGGCTCCTACAATGAGCAGTTCTTC

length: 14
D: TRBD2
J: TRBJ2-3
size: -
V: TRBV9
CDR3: CASSVAGVIDTQYF
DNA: TGTGCCAGCAGCGTTGCGGGGGTCATAGATACGCAGTATTTT

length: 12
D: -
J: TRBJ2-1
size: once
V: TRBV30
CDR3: CAWSVGTPGQFF
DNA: TGTGCCTGGAGTGTGGGGACCCCAGGTCAGTTCTTC

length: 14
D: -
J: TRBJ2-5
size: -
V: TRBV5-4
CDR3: CASSLNTEPGAQYF
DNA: TGTGCCAGCAGCTTGAATACAGAGCCGGGGGCCCAGTACTTC

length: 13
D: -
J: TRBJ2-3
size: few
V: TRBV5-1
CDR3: CASSLGNTDTQYF
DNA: TGCGCCAGCAGCTTAGGTAACACAGATACGCAGTATTTT

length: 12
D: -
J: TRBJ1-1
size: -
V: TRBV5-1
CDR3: CASSAFGTEAFF
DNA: TGCGCCAGCAGTGCATTCGGCACTGAAGCTTTCTTT

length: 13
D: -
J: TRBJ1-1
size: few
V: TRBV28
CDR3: CASSFGGTLEAFF
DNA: TGTGCCAGCAGTTTTGGAGGGACCCTTGAAGCTTTCTTT

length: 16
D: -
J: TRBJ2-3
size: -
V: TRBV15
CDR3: CATSRDRGRGGDTQYF
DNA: TGTGCCACCAGCAGAGATCGGGGCAGGGGGGGCGATACGCAGTATTTT

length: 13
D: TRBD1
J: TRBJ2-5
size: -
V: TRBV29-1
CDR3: CSDGTGGRETQYF
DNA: TGCAGCGATGGGACAGGGGGACGGGAGACCCAGTACTTC

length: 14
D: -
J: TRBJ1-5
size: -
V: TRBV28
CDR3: CASSPTDNNQPQHF
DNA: TGTGCCAGCTCGCCTACGGATAACAATCAGCCCCAGCATTTT

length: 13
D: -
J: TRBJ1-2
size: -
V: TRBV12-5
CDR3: CASGLDRGGGYTF
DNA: TGTGCTAGTGGTTTGGACAGAGGTGGAGGCTACACCTTC

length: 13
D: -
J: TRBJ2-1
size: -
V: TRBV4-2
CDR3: CASSQDMGHEQFF
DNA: TGTGCCAGCAGCCAAGATATGGGGCATGAGCAGTTCTTC

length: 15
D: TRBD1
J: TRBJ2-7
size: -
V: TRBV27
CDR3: CASRFKPGQGYEQYF
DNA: TGTGCCAGCAGGTTCAAACCGGGACAGGGGTACGAGCAGTACTTC

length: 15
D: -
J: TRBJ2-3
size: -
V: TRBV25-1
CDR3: CASSDRGLRTDTQYF
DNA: TGTGCCAGCAGTGACCGGGGGTTGCGCACAGATACGCAGTATTTT

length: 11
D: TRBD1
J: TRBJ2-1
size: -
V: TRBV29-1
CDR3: CSGLTGGFLFF
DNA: TGCAGCGGCCTAACAGGGGGCTTTCTGTTCTTC

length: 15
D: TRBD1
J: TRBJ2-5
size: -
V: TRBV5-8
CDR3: CASSSRTGGIETQYF
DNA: TGTGCCAGCAGCTCCCGGACAGGGGGCATAGAGACCCAGTACTTC

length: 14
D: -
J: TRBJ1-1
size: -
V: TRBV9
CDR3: CASSRWDQNTEAFF
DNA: TGTGCCAGCAGCCGCTGGGACCAGAACACTGAAGCTTTCTTT

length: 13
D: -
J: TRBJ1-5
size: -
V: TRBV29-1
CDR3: CSVDYNGCQPQHF
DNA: TGCAGCGTGGACTATAACGGGTGTCAGCCCCAGCATTTT

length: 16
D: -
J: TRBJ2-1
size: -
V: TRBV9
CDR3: CASSVEGGSSYNEQFF
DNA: TGTGCCAGCAGCGTAGAGGGGGGAAGCTCCTACAATGAGCAGTTCTTC

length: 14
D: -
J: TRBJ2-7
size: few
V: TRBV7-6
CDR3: CASSLYFRPYEQYF
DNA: TGTGCCAGCAGCTTATATTTTCGACCCTACGAGCAGTACTTC

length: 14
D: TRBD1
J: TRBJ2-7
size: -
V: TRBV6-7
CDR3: CASSPGQGCNEQYF
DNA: TGTGCCAGCAGCCCGGGACAGGGGTGCAACGAGCAGTACTTC

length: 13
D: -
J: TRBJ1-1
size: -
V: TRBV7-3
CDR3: CASSPGSDTEAFF
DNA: TGTGCCAGCAGCCCCGGGTCGGACACTGAAGCTTTCTTT

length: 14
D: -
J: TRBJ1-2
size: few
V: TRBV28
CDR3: CASSLYDSGYGYTF
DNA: TGTGCCAGCAGTTTGTACGACAGTGGCTATGGCTACACCTTC

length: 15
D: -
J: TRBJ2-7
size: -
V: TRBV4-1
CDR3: CASSQDYPRVGEQYF
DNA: TGCGCCAGCAGCCAAGATTACCCAAGGGTAGGCGAGCAGTACTTC

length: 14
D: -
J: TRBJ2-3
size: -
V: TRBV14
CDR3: CASSPGRFTDTQYF
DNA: TGTGCCAGCAGCCCGGGGCGATTCACAGATACGCAGTATTTT

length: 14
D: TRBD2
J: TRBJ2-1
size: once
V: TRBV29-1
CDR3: CSPSLAGAYNEQFF
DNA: TGCAGCCCATCGCTAGCGGGGGCATACAATGAGCAGTTCTTC

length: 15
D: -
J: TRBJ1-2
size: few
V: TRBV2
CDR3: CASSPVRGAARGYTF
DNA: TGTGCCAGCAGTCCGGTCCGAGGGGCCGCTAGAGGCTACACCTTC

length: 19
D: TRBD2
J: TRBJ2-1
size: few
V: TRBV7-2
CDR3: CASSAPGTSGRVSYNEQFF
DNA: TGTGCCAGCAGCGCCCCAGGGACTAGCGGGAGAGTCTCCTACAATGAGCAGTTCTTC

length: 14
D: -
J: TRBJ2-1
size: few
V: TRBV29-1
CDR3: CSAERGSSYNEQFF
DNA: TGCAGCGCCGAGAGAGGGAGCTCCTACAATGAGCAGTTCTTC

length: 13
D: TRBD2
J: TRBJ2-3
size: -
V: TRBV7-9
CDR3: CASSARLAGAQYF
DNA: TGTGCCAGCAGCGCCAGACTAGCGGGAGCGCAGTATTTT

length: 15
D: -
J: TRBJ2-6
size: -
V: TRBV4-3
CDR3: CASSPGGSGANVLTF
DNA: TGCGCCAGCAGCCCCGGGGGCTCTGGGGCCAACGTCCTGACTTTC

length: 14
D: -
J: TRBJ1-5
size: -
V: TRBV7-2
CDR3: CASSLERGPQPQHF
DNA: TGTGCCAGCAGCTTAGAGAGGGGCCCCCAGCCCCAGCATTTT

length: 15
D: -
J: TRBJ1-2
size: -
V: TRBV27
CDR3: CASSILGAVRAGYTF
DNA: TGTGCCAGCAGTATACTTGGGGCCGTACGAGCTGGCTACACCTTC

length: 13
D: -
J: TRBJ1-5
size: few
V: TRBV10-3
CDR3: CATQVNSNQPQHF
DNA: TGTGCCACCCAGGTGAATAGCAATCAGCCCCAGCATTTT

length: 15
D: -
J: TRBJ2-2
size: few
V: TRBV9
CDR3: CASSVGPREAGELFF
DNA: TGTGCCAGCAGCGTAGGTCCCCGGGAAGCGGGGGAGCTGTTTTTT

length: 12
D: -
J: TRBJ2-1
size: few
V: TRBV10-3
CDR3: CAISGGGNEQFF
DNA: TGTGCCATCAGTGGTGGTGGCAATGAGCAGTTCTTC

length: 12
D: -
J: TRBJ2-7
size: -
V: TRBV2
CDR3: CASSHPAYEQYF
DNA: TGTGCCAGCAGTCATCCGGCCTACGAGCAGTACTTC

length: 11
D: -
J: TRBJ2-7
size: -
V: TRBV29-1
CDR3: CSVEGWNEQYF
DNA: TGCAGCGTTGAGGGATGGAACGAGCAGTACTTC

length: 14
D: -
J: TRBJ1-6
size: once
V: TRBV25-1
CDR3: CASSEWGGTSPLHF
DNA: TGTGCCAGCAGTGAATGGGGGGGCACTTCACCCCTCCACTTT

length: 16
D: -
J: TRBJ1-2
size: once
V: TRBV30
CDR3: CAWRDSNRVLGYGYTF
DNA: TGTGCCTGGAGGGACTCGAACCGGGTCTTGGGCTATGGCTACACCTTC

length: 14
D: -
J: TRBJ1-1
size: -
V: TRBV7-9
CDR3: CASSPDRTNTEAFF
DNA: TGTGCCAGCAGCCCAGACAGAACGAACACTGAAGCTTTCTTT

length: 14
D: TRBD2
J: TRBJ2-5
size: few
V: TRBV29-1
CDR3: CSVGTSGGQETQYF
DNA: TGCAGCGTCGGGACTAGCGGGGGACAAGAGACCCAGTACTTC

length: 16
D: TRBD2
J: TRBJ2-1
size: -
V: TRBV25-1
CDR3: CASSGERGSSYNEQFF
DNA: TGTGCCAGCAGTGGGGAGCGGGGGAGCTCCTACAATGAGCAGTTCTTC

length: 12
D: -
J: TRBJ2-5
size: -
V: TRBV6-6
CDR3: CASSSVGETQYF
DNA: TGTGCCAGCTCCTCCGTCGGAGAGACCCAGTACTTC